The 23 T cell receptor beta chains listed next were all sequenced from one sample in a study of CDR3 diversity in severe acne. Each CDR3 protein gets one entry after TCRdb re-called the PCR reads with MiXCR. The sample gives around 83,000 distinct CDR3 sequences, around 47% of which show up once; 11% is in the top ten. The sequenced sample was blood. These receptor sequences come from a male donor with severe acne vulgaris.

This chain connects TRBV5-8 to TRBJ2-7; the D gene is possibly TRBD1 (6 bases). This CDR3 is built from 17 residues. With 3 bases removed from V and 1 base from J, the gap between germline ends came to 20 bases. CDR1 is SGHTS and CDR2 is YDEGEE in the germline V gene. CDR3 in amino acids: CASSSIQGLGASYEQYF. Written as DNA, the CDR3 is TGTGCCAGCAGCTCGATACAGGGATTGGGGGCTTCCTACGAGCAGTACTTC. The full variable domain, rest sourced from reference TRBV5-8 and TRBJ2-7, is EAGVTQSPTHLIKTRGQQATLRCSPISGHTSVYWYQQALGLGLQFLLWYDEGEERNRGNFPPRFSGRQFPNYSSELNVNALELEDSALYLCASSSIQGLGASYEQYFGPGTRLTVT.

This clonotype appeared many times. V gene TRBV5-1 combines with J gene TRBJ2-3; 9 bases align to TRBD1. V lost 7 bases and J lost 3; bases outside the gene matches: 18. CDR1 is SGHRS and CDR2 is YFSETQ in the germline V gene. The CDR3 is 18 amino acids. CDR3 region: CASALRGRGTGTTDTQYF. CDR3 coding DNA: TGCGCCAGCGCGTTACGAGGGCGAGGGACAGGGACAACAGATACGCAGTATTTT.

For this clonotype: The junction does not match germline at one end; this may be a read error. J is TRBJ2-5 and V is TRBV15, with TRBD2 matching 7 bases. The CDR3 length is 15 residues. Looked up from germline, CDR1 is LNHNV and CDR2 is YYDKDF (reference sequence). For the CDR3, the DNA is TGTGCCACCAGCAGTGAGCGCCCGGGAGGAGAGACCCAGTGCTTC. Amino acids: CATSSERPGGETQCF.

The chain employs TRBV15 and TRBJ1-2, with a possible D match to TRBD1 (5 bases). The CDR3 spans 13 residues. Germline assignment: CDR1 LNHNV and CDR2 YYDKDF (reference sequence). Trimming shortened V by 7 bases and J by 7 bases, and 16 bases separated the two germline ends. CDR3 sequence: CATKVRVDAGYTF. CDR3 nucleotides: TGTGCCACCAAGGTCAGGGTCGATGCTGGCTACACCTTC.

Points on this clonotype: A much larger clone lies one base from this, so it may be a read error. This sequence joins TRBV7-2 and TRBJ1-4, with D hard to call. Germline V gives CDR1 SGHTA, CDR2 FQGNSA. There are 14 residues in the CDR3. The CDR3 DNA sequence: TGTGCTAGCAGCTTAAGAGCTGGGAATGGAAACCTGTTTTTT. It yields the protein CASSLRAGNGNLFF.

The chain joins TRBV15 to TRBJ1-3, with 8 bases fitting TRBD1. Germline CDR1 reads LNHNV; CDR2 reads YYDKDF (reference sequence). V dropped 5 bases and J dropped 2; count of bases not matched to a gene: 5. CDR3 length: 15 amino acids. As DNA, the CDR3 is TGTGCCACCAGCGGGGACAGGAACCCTGGAAACACCATATATTTT. Protein: CATSGDRNPGNTIYF.

This clonotype was counted between two and nine times. The rearrangement links TRBV5-6 to TRBJ1-1; possibly TRBD1 for D (6 bases). The V end lost 2 bases, the J end lost 5 bases, and 10 bases lay between the germline ends. In germline, CDR1 is SGHDT, CDR2 YYEEEE. CDR3 length equals 13 residues. CDR3 DNA sequence: TGTGCCAGCAGCTTAAGGGGGGGTACTGAAGCTTTCTTT. This sequence encodes CASSLRGGTEAFF.

This chain joins TRBV29-1 and TRBJ1-1; D gene uncertain. The CDR3 loop spans 17 amino acids. V gave up 4 bases and J gave up 1 base, with 22 bases separating them. The germline CDR1 and CDR2 sequences are SQVTM and ANQGSEA. The CDR3 DNA reads as TGCAGCGTTGTCGGGGAAGTGGGTTCGGGGAAGAACACTGAAGCTTTCTTT. This codes for CSVVGEVGSGKNTEAFF.

Details on this clonotype: The DNA is omitted, as the CDR3 cannot be located on it reliably, and the CDR3 follows TCRdb's listing. The chain couples TRBV3-1 to TRBJ1-3; the D segment call TRBD1 is taken from the table without a DNA check. Germline V gene lookup returns CDR1 LGHDT and CDR2 YNNKEL (reference sequence). Termini included, the CDR3 measures 20 amino acids. CDR3 in amino acids: CASSRRPEGQAFFGQGTIYF.

This clonotype occurred a few times. V is TRBV20-1 and J is TRBJ1-1; TRBD1 is a possible D gene (6 bases). Trimming removed 6 bases from V and 2 bases from J, with 13 bases in between. This CDR3 region has 13 residues. The germline gives CDR1 DFQATT, CDR2 SNEGSKA (reference sequence). This CDR3 reads CSAGGLPNTEAFF. The CDR3 DNA follows: TGCAGTGCGGGGGGCCTCCCTAACACTGAAGCTTTCTTT.

V and J are TRBV2 and TRBJ2-7; the D is unclear. The germline V and J ends were trimmed by 3 bases and 6 bases, with 9 bases remaining between them. Germline loops: CDR1 SNHLY, CDR2 FYNNEI. The CDR3 loop spans 12 amino acids. The CDR3 coding sequence is TGTGCCAGCAGTGAGACTGCTGTCGAGCAGTACTTC. Translation: CASSETAVEQYF.

This clonotype appeared many times. The chain combines TRBV25-1 with TRBJ1-2; tentative D call: TRBD1 (5 bases). From germline, CDR1 is MGHDK and CDR2 SYGVNS. The length of the CDR3 is 12 residues. Trimming left V 3 bases short and J 5 bases short, with 7 bases between. Here the CDR3 reads CASSDQGYGYTF. The CDR3, as DNA: TGTGCCAGCAGTGACCAGGGTTATGGCTACACCTTC.

As to this clonotype: A junction end diverges from the germline sequence, so it may reflect a read error. The genes are TRBV7-3 and TRBJ2-1, with 14 bases lining up with TRBD2. Germline V gives CDR1 SGHTA, CDR2 FQGTGA. The CDR3 loop spans 18 amino acids. CDR3 residues: CASSPGLAGVGDRSEQFF. For the CDR3, the DNA is TGTGCTAGCAGTCCGGGACTAGCGGGAGTCGGGGACCGTAGTGAGCAGTTCTTC. The full variable domain, in which reference TRBV7-3 and TRBJ2-1 provide the parts outside the CDR3, is GAGVSQTPSNKVTEKGKYVELRCDPISGHTALYWYRQSLGQGPEFLIYFQGTGAADDSGLPNDRFFAVRPEGSVSTLKIQRTERGDSAVYLCASSPGLAGVGDRSEQFFGPGTRLTVL.

In regard to this clonotype: The junction departs from the called germline gene at one end, perhaps through a read error. V and J are TRBV5-1 and TRBJ2-5, with 13 bases fitting TRBD2. The CDR3 is 15 amino acids. CDR1 SGHRS and CDR2 YFSETQ come from the germline V gene. The DNA of the CDR3 is TGCGCCAGCACCTTGAGGACTAGCGGGAGCGCCGCCCAGTACTTC. Its translation is CASTLRTSGSAAQYF.

This clonotype was detected many times. The chain links TRBV7-6 to TRBJ2-5; TRBD1 or TRBD2 may be the D gene (5 bases each). The CDR3 is 15 amino acids. With 0 bases removed from V and 5 bases from J, the gap between germline ends came to 13 bases. Germline assignment: CDR1 SGHVS and CDR2 FNYEAQ. The CDR3 region is CASSLAGTQRETQYF. For the CDR3, the DNA is TGTGCCAGCAGCTTAGCTGGGACCCAGAGGGAGACCCAGTACTTC.

This clonotype has a count of ten or more. The rearrangement joins TRBV20-1 to TRBJ2-3; D ambiguous. Germline V lookup: CDR1 DFQATT, CDR2 SNEGSKA (reference sequence). The length of the CDR3 is 14 residues. Trimming shortened V by 0 bases and J by 1 base, and 8 bases separated the two germline ends. CDR3 nucleotides: TGCAGTGCTAGAGATAGGGTAGGCACAGATACGCAGTATTTT. Translating gives CSARDRVGTDTQYF.

V and J are TRBV7-8 and TRBJ2-3, with 9 positions matching TRBD2. CDR1 and CDR2 (germline): SGHVS, FQNEAQ. Trimming cost V 7 bases and J 2 bases; bases outside gene matches: 10. This CDR3 has 16 amino acids. CDR3 residues: CASTPEASGNTDTQYF. CDR3 sequence (DNA): TGTGCCAGCACCCCTGAAGCTAGCGGGAACACAGATACGCAGTATTTT.

As to this clonotype: At one end, the junction sequence differs from germline, possibly due to a read error. This chain links TRBV10-2 with TRBJ1-1, with a tentative D call TRBD1 (5 bases). Germline V gene lookup returns CDR1 WSHSY and CDR2 SAAADI. The CDR3 runs 13 residues. The CDR3: CATGEGVNTEAFF. DNA of the CDR3: TGTGCCACAGGCGAGGGAGTGAACACTGAAGCTTTCTTT.

A few counts support this clonotype. At one end the junction does not follow the germline gene, possibly because of a read error. The DNA for the CDR3 is TGCAGTGCTAGTAGTAGCGTTGGCAATCAGCAGTTCTTC. This codes for CSASSSVGNQQFF. V gene TRBV20-1 combines with J gene TRBJ2-1, with a tentative D call TRBD2 (5 bases). The CDR3 is 13 residues long. Germline assignment: CDR1 DFQATT and CDR2 SNEGSKA (reference sequence).

This clonotype was seen a few times. The gene calls are TRBV7-3 and TRBJ1-3; a weak D match, TRBD1 (6 bases). The CDR3 is made up of 15 amino acids. V was shortened by 8 bases and J by 0 bases, with 14 bases between the two germline ends. Germline CDR1 SGHTA, CDR2 FQGTGA. The DNA for the CDR3 is TGTGCCAGCGCGATGGGGGGCCCCTCTGGAAACACCATATATTTT. It yields the protein CASAMGGPSGNTIYF.

A few counts support this clonotype. CDR3 amino acids: CASNPMRGSGANVLTF. DNA of the CDR3: TGTGCCAGCAACCCCATGAGAGGCTCTGGGGCCAACGTCCTGACTTTC. This chain uses TRBV2 with TRBJ2-6, with D unresolved. The CDR3 extends over 16 amino acids. With 7 bases removed from V and 0 bases from J, the gap between germline ends came to 13 bases. Per the germline V gene, CDR1 is SNHLY and CDR2 is FYNNEI.

This clonotype was recorded at least ten times. V gene TRBV20-1 combines with J gene TRBJ2-7; TRBD1 matches 7 bases. The CDR3 totals 17 residues. The V and J ends lost 0 bases and 3 bases, in that order; junction bases with no gene match: 14. Germline V gene sequence: CDR1 DFQATT, CDR2 SNEGSKA (reference sequence). The DNA for the CDR3 is TGCAGTGCTAGAGATCAAGGGGGCGCAGGTCGAGGCTACGAGCAGTACGTC. Encoded protein: CSARDQGGAGRGYEQYV.

This clonotype came up once. The junction differs from germline at one of its ends, possibly a read error. V is TRBV10-1 and J is TRBJ2-6, with D uncertain. The germline gives CDR1 WNHNN, CDR2 SYGVQD (reference sequence). This CDR3 spans 18 amino acids. This chain's CDR3 is CATSAGSSAVSGANVLTF. The CDR3 coding sequence is TGTGCCACTTCAGCCGGGTCCTCCGCCGTCTCTGGGGCCAACGTCCTGACTTTC.